These T cell receptor beta chains were read from a single sample in a study of blood T cell repertoires in COVID-19. Method: immunoSEQ multiplex PCR; TCRdb's copy keeps in-frame clones and lacks some. The repertoire consists of fewer than 400,000 clones, with 89% occurring once and the leading ten covering around 1.7%. The specimen was PBMCs or T cells enriched from blood (not recorded which). The receptors shown here come from a woman in her 30s who had recovered from COVID-19. Both conserved end residues are part of each CDR3. A D gene is named only where the DNA matches it firmly. Size is stated for part of the rows, as once, few or many counts, or as a class when the clone is expanded.

clone size	V gene	D gene	J gene	CDR3 DNA	CDR3 protein
NA	TRBV13	NA	TRBJ2-7	TGTGCCAGCAGCGAGGGACTGCACGTCTACGAGCAGTACTTC	CASSEGLHVYEQYF
NA	TRBV29-1	TRBD1	TRBJ1-2	TGCAGCGTAGACACAGGGGGTGGCTATGGCTACACCTTC	CSVDTGGGYGYTF
NA	TRBV10-3	NA	TRBJ2-1	TGTGCCATCAGTGACCCCGGGTTTTACTCCTACAATGAGCAGTTCTTC	CAISDPGFYSYNEQFF
NA	TRBV4-1	NA	TRBJ2-5	TGCGCCAGCAGCCAAGATCTGGGACGACTAGTAGAGACCCAGTACTTC	CASSQDLGRLVETQYF
NA	TRBV5-1	NA	TRBJ2-1	TGCGCCAGCAGCTCCCGGGCCTACAATGAGCAGTTCTTC	CASSSRAYNEQFF
NA	TRBV7-2	TRBD1	TRBJ1-2	TGTGCCAGCAGTCGAGACAGGGCCCTTGGCTACACCTTC	CASSRDRALGYTF
NA	TRBV28	TRBD1	TRBJ1-5	TGTGCCAGCAGTTTTATCTGGGACAGACAGAGAGTTTATAGCAATCAGCCCCAGCATTTT	CASSFIWDRQRVYSNQPQHF
once	TRBV7-6	TRBD1	TRBJ1-2	TGTGCCAGCAGCGTACTATCCGGGACAGGGAGCCATGGCTACACCTTC	CASSVLSGTGSHGYTF
NA	TRBV6-2/TRBV6-3	NA	TRBJ1-5	TGTGCCAGCAGTTACAACCGCGGGGATCAGCCCCAGCATTTT	CASSYNRGDQPQHF
NA	TRBV19	TRBD1	TRBJ2-7	TGTGCCAGTACTCCCTCGACAGGGGCTGTCTACGAGCAGTACTTC	CASTPSTGAVYEQYF
NA	TRBV5-1	TRBD1	TRBJ2-1	TGCGCCAGCAGTTTCAACGACAGGGACAATGAGCAGTTCTTC	CASSFNDRDNEQFF
NA	TRBV10-3	NA	TRBJ1-5	TGTGCCATCAGTGATGTGGATCCCGGGCAGCCCCAGCATTTT	CAISDVDPGQPQHF
NA	TRBV27	NA	TRBJ1-5	TGTGCCAGCAGCCCTCGGGTCGGGACACTTAATCAGCCCCAGCATTTT	CASSPRVGTLNQPQHF
NA	TRBV2	NA	TRBJ2-1	TGTGCCAGCAGTGAGTTTCGGGTGGCCCAAACGAACAATGAGCAGTTCTTC	CASSEFRVAQTNNEQFF